These T cell receptor beta chains were read from a single sample in a study of cytomegalovirus exposure and HLA in healthy donors. TCRdb keeps only in-frame clones here, not all; method: immunoSEQ multiplex PCR. The sample has 130,000 to 150,000 clones; about 76% are singletons. The sequenced sample was PBMCs. The origin of the receptors is a man in his late teens or twenties in good health and CMV-seronegative. Each CDR3 is given with its conserved first and last residue. A D gene is named only where the DNA matches it firmly. Only part of the rows carry a size: once, few, many, or a class if the clone is expanded.

v_gene	j_gene	abundance	len	d_gene	CDR3aa	CDR3nt
TRBV18	TRBJ1-3	NA	15	TRBD1	CASSDRGLSGNTIYF	TGTGCCAGCTCCGACAGGGGGTTATCTGGAAACACCATATATTTT
TRBV5-4	TRBJ1-1	NA	13	NA	CASSLRGITEAFF	TGTGCCAGCAGCTTGAGGGGTATAACTGAAGCTTTCTTT
TRBV7-3	TRBJ2-2	few	16	NA	CASSLQGLANTGELFF	TGTGCCAGCAGCTTACAGGGTCTCGCGAACACCGGGGAGCTGTTTTTT
TRBV7-2	TRBJ2-1	NA	15	TRBD1	CASSLVGTAYNEQFF	TGTGCCAGCAGCTTAGTTGGGACAGCCTACAATGAGCAGTTCTTC
TRBV4-2	TRBJ1-5	NA	16	TRBD1	CASSQEGAYSNQPQHF	TGTGCCAGCAGCCAGGAGGGGGCCTATAGCAATCAGCCCCAGCATTTT
TRBV13	TRBJ1-2	NA	14	NA	CASSSSGSYYGYTF	TGTGCCAGCAGCTCCTCGGGGAGTTACTATGGCTACACCTTC
TRBV9	TRBJ2-5	NA	13	TRBD2	CASSPRGGETQYF	TGTGCCAGCAGCCCCCGGGGAGGGGAGACCCAGTACTTC
TRBV10-1	TRBJ2-3	NA	16	TRBD2	CASSERSSGSTDTQYF	TGCGCCAGCAGTGAGAGGTCTAGCGGTAGCACAGATACGCAGTATTTT
TRBV9	TRBJ2-5	NA	14	NA	CASSVGQGLETQYF	TGTGCCAGCAGCGTAGGGCAGGGACTAGAGACCCAGTACTTC
TRBV6-1	TRBJ2-2	once	15	TRBD1	CASSGQGALSGELFF	TGTGCCAGCAGTGGACAGGGGGCGCTATCCGGGGAGCTGTTTTTT
TRBV2	TRBJ1-2	NA	13	TRBD1	CASSDRGPYGYTF	TGTGCCAGCAGTGACAGGGGGCCCTATGGCTACACCTTC
TRBV2	TRBJ2-5	NA	12	NA	CASSGPGETQYF	TGTGCCAGCAGTGGACCAGGAGAGACCCAGTACTTC
TRBV6-5	TRBJ2-7	many	13	NA	CASRAPSSYEQYF	TGTGCCTCCAGGGCCCCGAGCTCCTACGAGCAGTACTTC
TRBV2	TRBJ2-7	few	14	TRBD1	CASRTGQLTYEQYF	TGTGCCAGCAGAACGGGACAGTTAACCTACGAGCAGTACTTC
TRBV14	TRBJ1-1	NA	15	NA	CASANGTQQNTEAFF	TGTGCCAGCGCGAACGGGACACAACAGAACACTGAAGCTTTCTTT
TRBV7-3	TRBJ2-2	NA	19	TRBD1	CASSLYGPDRTGKNGELFF	TGTGCCAGCAGCTTATACGGGCCTGACAGGACAGGGAAGAACGGGGAGCTGTTTTTT
TRBV28	TRBJ2-7	NA	14	NA	CASGGGGAIYEQYF	TGTGCCAGCGGCGGTGGGGGGGCTATCTACGAGCAGTACTTC
TRBV28	TRBJ2-3	NA	15	TRBD1	CASSAGTGVLDTQYF	TGTGCCAGCAGTGCCGGGACAGGGGTTTTAGATACGCAGTATTTT
TRBV27	TRBJ2-7	few	14	TRBD1	CASSWDRGFYEQYF	TGTGCCAGCAGCTGGGACAGGGGGTTCTACGAGCAGTACTTC
TRBV19	TRBJ2-1	once	15	TRBD2	CASSSPGTSVGEQFF	TGTGCCAGTAGTTCCCCCGGGACTAGCGTGGGTGAGCAGTTCTTC
TRBV7-7	TRBJ2-5	NA	16	TRBD1	CASSLGDRAFYETQYF	TGTGCCAGCAGCTTGGGGGACAGGGCGTTTTATGAGACCCAGTACTTC
TRBV6-6	TRBJ1-4	NA	16	NA	CASSYPLLRGGEKLFF	TGTGCCAGCAGTTACCCCCTGTTACGGGGGGGTGAAAAACTGTTTTTT
TRBV5-1	TRBJ1-2	NA	15	NA	CASSRGRDFFDVYTF	TGCGCCAGCAGCCGGGGGAGAGATTTTTTTGATGTCTACACCTTC
TRBV18	TRBJ1-2	NA	15	NA	CASSPQAPGQPGYTF	TGTGCCAGCTCACCACAGGCGCCAGGGCAGCCTGGCTACACCTTC
TRBV19	TRBJ1-4	NA	13	NA	CASTPQINEKLFF	TGTGCCAGTACCCCACAGATTAATGAAAAACTGTTTTTT
TRBV30	TRBJ2-6	NA	15	TRBD1	CALDRGQAGANVLTF	TGTGCCCTTGACAGGGGGCAGGCCGGGGCCAACGTCCTGACTTTC
TRBV10-3	TRBJ2-5	NA	16	NA	CAISESGGTPQETQYF	TGTGCCATCAGTGAGTCCGGCGGGACCCCGCAAGAGACCCAGTACTTC
TRBV6-4	TRBJ2-3	NA	18	TRBD2	CASSAQPLAGGPTDTQYF	TGTGCCAGCAGTGCCCAACCGCTAGCGGGAGGCCCCACAGATACGCAGTATTTT
TRBV4-1	TRBJ2-7	few	16	NA	CASSQDLRSPVYEQYF	TGCGCCAGCAGCCAAGATCTCAGGTCACCCGTATACGAGCAGTACTTC
TRBV30	TRBJ2-3	once	13	NA	CAWSVGNIDTQYF	TGTGCCTGGAGTGTCGGGAACATAGATACGCAGTATTTT
TRBV7-9	TRBJ2-1	once	16	TRBD2	CASSLALAGGRDEQFF	TGTGCCAGCAGCTTAGCACTAGCGGGGGGGCGTGATGAGCAGTTCTTC
TRBV5-1	TRBJ1-6	NA	15	TRBD1	CASRRQGEWNSPLHF	TGCGCCAGCAGACGACAGGGCGAGTGGAATTCACCCCTCCACTTT
TRBV19	TRBJ1-1	NA	14	NA	CASSIVSGGTEAFF	TGTGCCAGTAGTATAGTTAGCGGAGGGACTGAAGCTTTCTTT
TRBV27	TRBJ1-1	NA	15	NA	CASSLSSGVNTEAFF	TGTGCCAGCAGTTTATCATCCGGAGTGAACACTGAAGCTTTCTTT
TRBV5-1	TRBJ2-2	NA	13	NA	CASSADWTGELFF	TGCGCCAGCAGCGCAGATTGGACCGGGGAGCTGTTTTTT
TRBV5-6	TRBJ2-7	NA	14	TRBD1	CASSSIGQANEQYF	TGTGCCAGCAGCTCCATTGGACAGGCTAACGAGCAGTACTTC
TRBV5-5	TRBJ2-1	NA	13	NA	CASSYQGYNEQFF	TGTGCCAGCAGCTACCAGGGGTACAATGAGCAGTTCTTC
TRBV19	TRBJ1-5	NA	14	NA	CASSLEDNTRPQHF	TGTGCCAGTAGCCTCGAAGATAATACGCGGCCCCAGCATTTT
TRBV10-3	TRBJ2-2	once	16	TRBD2	CAISPGTSGDTGELFF	TGTGCCATCAGCCCTGGGACTAGCGGGGACACCGGGGAGCTGTTTTTT
TRBV10-3	TRBJ1-1	NA	14	NA	CAIRGGQMNTEAFF	TGTGCCATCAGGGGCGGGCAGATGAACACTGAAGCTTTCTTT
TRBV4-1	TRBJ2-1	NA	14	NA	CASSVVSSYNEQFF	TGCGCCAGCAGCGTGGTTAGCTCCTACAATGAGCAGTTCTTC
TRBV2	TRBJ1-1	NA	13	TRBD1	CATDRVVLTEAFF	TGTGCCACTGACAGGGTGGTGTTAACTGAAGCTTTCTTT